A single sample gave rise to the 30 T cell receptor beta chains below, sequenced in a study of identical twins. One entry per CDR3 protein, called by TCRdb with MiXCR from the 5' RACE reads. The data show around 100,000 distinct CDR3 sequences, less than 6.5% seen once. Sequenced material: memory T cells sorted from blood. Receptors were obtained from a woman between 50 and 59 years old in good health.

The rearrangement joins TRBV30 to TRBJ1-1, with 9 bases lining up with TRBD1. The CDR3 has 13 amino acids. CDR1 is GTSNPN and CDR2 is SVGIG in the germline V gene (reference sequence). V dropped 8 bases and J dropped 5; count of bases not matched to a gene: 9. The CDR3 DNA sequence: TGTGCCGGCCATTACAGGGGGCGGACTGAAGCTTTCTTT. Encoded protein: CAGHYRGRTEAFF.

This clonotype occurred many times. The chain has TRBV9 and TRBJ2-7; 9 bases are shared with TRBD1. This CDR3 region has 13 residues. J was trimmed by 3 bases and V by 6 bases; bases with no gene match: 4. Germline V gene data show CDR1 as SGDLS and CDR2 as YYNGEE. The CDR3 sequence: CASTMDRGYEQYF. The CDR3 nucleotides are TGTGCCAGCACCATGGACAGGGGCTACGAGCAGTACTTC.

The V call is TRBV11-2, the J call TRBJ2-5; 10 nucleotides line up with TRBD2. CDR1 is SGHAT and CDR2 is FQNNGV in the germline V gene. The CDR3 length is 15 residues. Losses at the gene ends were 1 base for V and 1 base for J; bases not matched to a gene: 0. CDR3 in DNA: TGTGCCAGCAGCTTAGCTAGCGGGGGCCAAGAGACCCAGTACTTC. Its translation: CASSLASGGQETQYF.

This clonotype came up many times. The V gene is TRBV5-6, the J gene TRBJ1-1; D remains ambiguous. The CDR3 sequence is 14 residues long. The germline V gene encodes CDR1 SGHDT and CDR2 YYEEEE. Trimming shortened V by 4 bases and J by 7 bases, and 17 bases separated the two germline ends. The CDR3: CASSREGTPLEAFF. The CDR3, as DNA: TGTGCCAGCAGCCGGGAGGGCACCCCACTTGAAGCTTTCTTT. Together with reference TRBV5-6 and TRBJ1-1, the CDR3 gives the full variable domain: DAGVTQSPTHLIKTRGQQVTLRCSPKSGHDTVSWYQQALGQGPQFIFQYYEEEERQRGNFPDRFSGHQFPNYSSELNVNALLLGDSALYLCASSREGTPLEAFFGQGTRLTVV.

This clonotype came up many times. The genes are TRBV6-1 and TRBJ2-2; 8 bases are a match to TRBD1. The CDR3 contains 14 residues. Germline trimming cut 4 bases from V and 4 bases from J; bases unmatched to any gene: 2. In germline, CDR1 is MNHNS, CDR2 SASEGT. This CDR3 reads CASSGQGATGELFF. The CDR3 DNA sequence: TGTGCCAGCAGTGGCCAGGGGGCCACCGGGGAGCTGTTTTTT.

This clonotype was recorded many times. This chain joins TRBV12-3 or TRBV12-4 and TRBJ1-5; 12 nucleotides line up with TRBD1. This CDR3 contains 15 residues. Trimming cost V 7 bases and J 3 bases; bases outside gene matches: 4. The CDR3 spells CASTGTGGLNQPQHF. Here the CDR3 DNA reads TGTGCCAGCACCGGGACAGGGGGCCTCAATCAGCCCCAGCATTTT.

This clonotype occurred a few times. J is TRBJ2-3 and V is TRBV4-2; D remains unclear. Trimming took off 3 bases at V and 7 bases at J, with 11 bases between the two ends. The CDR3 spans 13 residues. Per germline, CDR1 LGHNA and CDR2 YNFKEQ. Here the CDR3 reads CASSQPEANTQYF. CDR3 nucleotides: TGTGCCAGCAGCCAGCCGGAAGCAAATACGCAGTATTTT.

This clonotype has at least ten counts. J is TRBJ1-1 and V is TRBV9; the D gene is possibly TRBD1 (6 bases). V lost 9 bases, J lost 1 base, and 13 bases lay in between. The CDR3 is 13 amino acids. From germline, CDR1 is SGDLS and CDR2 YYNGEE. The CDR3 loop is CATTGISNTEAFF. The CDR3 DNA follows: TGTGCCACCACAGGGATTTCGAACACTGAAGCTTTCTTT.

This clonotype was observed a few times. The chain links TRBV19 to TRBJ2-6; D is unclear. Trimming stripped 3 bases from V and 4 bases from J, with 7 bases between. There are 14 residues in the CDR3. Germline CDR1 is LNHDA and CDR2 is SQIVND (reference sequence). CDR3: CASSIGSGANVLTF. The CDR3 nucleotides read TGTGCCAGTAGTATCGGGTCAGGGGCCAACGTCCTGACTTTC.

This clonotype was seen at least ten times. The chain couples TRBV7-2 to TRBJ2-5; no clear D gene. V lost 2 bases and J lost 6, with 10 bases in between. Germline V CDR1 and CDR2: SGHTA, FQGNSA. This CDR3 is 13 amino acids long. The CDR3 DNA reads TGTGCCAGCAGCTTACCGTCAGGAAAGACCCAGTACTTC. Translation gives CASSLPSGKTQYF.

This clonotype was recorded many times. The CDR3 nucleotides read TGTGCCAGCAGTGAAGCCCCCGGTATGGGCTATGGCTACACCTTC. As protein: CASSEAPGMGYGYTF. V usage is TRBV2 and J usage is TRBJ1-2; D is unresolved. There are 15 residues in the CDR3. Trimming pared 0 bases from V and 4 bases from J, leaving 12 bases between. CDR1 and CDR2 (germline): SNHLY, FYNNEI.

This clonotype was seen many times. This chain joins TRBV6-5 and TRBJ1-1; 8 nucleotides line up with TRBD1. Germline V lookup: CDR1 MNHEY, CDR2 SVGAGI. This CDR3 contains 16 residues. V lost 4 bases, J lost 6 bases, and 13 bases stayed unmatched. CDR3 coding DNA: TGTGCCAGCAGTTTAATGCCCGGGACAGGTAGCCCTGAAGCTTTCTTT. Protein sequence: CASSLMPGTGSPEAFF.

This clonotype was seen ten or more times. V usage is TRBV5-1 and J usage is TRBJ2-5; D could derive from TRBD1 or TRBD2 (7 bases each). In germline, CDR1 is SGHRS, CDR2 YFSETQ. The CDR3 contains 14 residues. Trimming pared 7 bases from V and 1 base from J, leaving 14 bases between. The CDR3 here is CASRRGTVQETQYF. For the CDR3, the DNA is TGCGCCAGCCGGCGGGGGACAGTCCAAGAGACCCAGTACTTC.

There are many counts of this clonotype. The chain couples TRBV20-1 to TRBJ2-3, with 12 nucleotides matching TRBD2. The CDR3 is 15 amino acids. The germline gives CDR1 DFQATT, CDR2 SNEGSKA (reference sequence). J was trimmed by 5 bases and V by 4 bases; bases with no gene match: 7. The chain's CDR3 is CSATGLAGPRDTQYF. DNA of the CDR3: TGCAGTGCTACCGGACTAGCGGGGCCTAGAGATACGCAGTATTTT.

This clonotype has at least ten counts. The gene calls are TRBV7-3 and TRBJ2-1, with D hard to call. Looked up from germline, CDR1 is SGHTA and CDR2 is FQGTGA. V was shortened by 4 bases and J by 2 bases, with 12 bases between the two germline ends. The CDR3 covers 15 residues. The CDR3 sequence: CASSSRPTAYNEQFF. The DNA for the CDR3 is TGTGCCAGCAGCTCACGCCCCACGGCCTACAATGAGCAGTTCTTC.

This sequence joins TRBV20-1 and TRBJ1-5; D may be TRBD1 (5 bases). Trimming pared 5 bases from V and 1 base from J, leaving 6 bases between. Germline V gene sequence: CDR1 DFQATT, CDR2 SNEGSKA (reference sequence). The CDR3 length is 12 residues. The CDR3 nucleotides read TGCAGTGCTGGGGACAGCAATCAGCCCCAGCATTTT. Protein: CSAGDSNQPQHF.

This clonotype was counted many times. The chain carries TRBV6-4 and TRBJ2-3; 8 bases fit TRBD1. Trimming removed 0 bases from V and 4 bases from J; junction bases left unmatched: 3. CDR3 size: 15 residues. Germline V gene sequence: CDR1 MRHNA, CDR2 SNTAGT. In nucleotides, the CDR3 is TGTGCCAGCAGTGACTCCAGGGGGCAGGCAGATACGCAGTATTTT. This sequence encodes CASSDSRGQADTQYF.

This clonotype was recorded at least ten times. A junction end diverges from the germline sequence, so it may reflect a read error. The genes are TRBV7-9 and TRBJ2-1; D possibly corresponds to TRBD1 (5 bases). CDR1 is SEHNR and CDR2 is FQNEAQ in the germline V gene (reference sequence). This CDR3 is built from 12 residues. The CDR3 loop is CSHGADYNEQFF. CDR3 coding DNA: TGCAGTCATGGGGCAGACTACAATGAGCAGTTCTTC.

This clonotype was seen many times. V gene TRBV9 combines with J gene TRBJ1-1; 7 bases agree with TRBD1. The CDR3 totals 15 residues. Germline V lookup: CDR1 SGDLS, CDR2 YYNGEE. The V and J ends lost 4 bases and 7 bases, in that order; junction bases with no gene match: 13. For the CDR3, the DNA is TGTGCCAGCAGCCCTCGGACAGGTGGGTTAGGTGAAGCTTTCTTT. This gives the protein CASSPRTGGLGEAFF.

This clonotype appeared many times. In DNA form, the CDR3 reads TGTGCCAGCAGCTTAGAGGAGGGCTGGAGGGAGACCCAGTACTTC. It yields the protein CASSLEEGWRETQYF. The chain carries TRBV7-6 and TRBJ2-5; the D gene is possibly TRBD2 (6 bases). V lost 1 base, J lost 5 bases, and 14 bases lay in between. Per germline, CDR1 SGHVS and CDR2 FNYEAQ. This CDR3 contains 15 residues. Supplemented by reference TRBV7-6 and TRBJ2-5, the full variable domain reads GAGVSQSPRYKVTKRGQDVALRCDPISGHVSLYWYRQALGQGPEFLTYFNYEAQQDKSGLPNDRFSAERPEGSISTLTIQRTEQRDSAMYRCASSLEEGWRETQYFGPGTRLLVL.

The rearrangement joins TRBV5-6 to TRBJ2-5; a weak D match, TRBD1 (6 bases). The CDR3 sequence is 15 residues long. Per the germline V gene, CDR1 is SGHDT and CDR2 is YYEEEE. Trimming removed 4 bases at V and 0 bases at J, with 13 bases between. The CDR3 DNA is TGTGCCAGCAGCCCCGGGACAATGTACCAAGAGACCCAGTACTTC. Protein sequence: CASSPGTMYQETQYF.

There are many counts of this clonotype. The chain's CDR3 is CSATTDQETQYF. CDR3 DNA sequence: TGCAGTGCTACGACTGATCAAGAGACCCAGTACTTC. The chain joins TRBV20-1 to TRBJ2-5; unclear D gene. Germline V CDR1 and CDR2: DFQATT, SNEGSKA (reference sequence). The V gene lost 4 bases and the J gene lost 2 bases, with 8 bases spanning the gap. The CDR3 length is 12 residues.

This clonotype showed up just a few times. The rearrangement uses TRBV7-2 and TRBJ2-1; D is uncertain. V lost 6 bases to trimming and J lost 7 bases, with 10 bases between them. In germline, CDR1 is SGHTA, CDR2 FQGNSA. The CDR3 runs to 12 residues. CDR3 sequence: CASRYAVNEQFF. CDR3 DNA: TGTGCCAGCAGGTACGCCGTTAATGAGCAGTTCTTC.

This clonotype occurred a few times. The chain uses TRBV5-1 and TRBJ2-1, with 9 bases identical to TRBD2. V shed 5 bases, J shed 0 bases, and the junction held 6 bases outside the gene matches. Germline CDR1 is SGHRS and CDR2 is YFSETQ. This CDR3 region has 16 residues. This CDR3 is CASSLRSGSSYNEQFF. Here the CDR3 DNA reads TGCGCCAGCAGTCTCCGTAGCGGGAGCTCCTACAATGAGCAGTTCTTC.

This clonotype was counted ten times or more. The rearrangement uses TRBV14 and TRBJ2-2; D is ambiguous. The V end lost 5 bases, the J end lost 5 bases, and 15 bases lay between the germline ends. CDR3 size: 15 residues. Germline V CDR1 and CDR2: SGHDN, FVKESK. CDR3 residues: CASSKSRVRTGELFF. CDR3 nucleotides: TGTGCCAGCAGCAAGAGCCGAGTACGAACCGGGGAGCTGTTTTTT. The full variable domain, completed using reference TRBV14 and TRBJ2-2, is EAGVTQFPSHSVIEKGQTVTLRCDPISGHDNLYWYRRVMGKEIKFLLHFVKESKQDESGMPNNRFLAERTGGTYSTLKVQPAELEDSGVYFCASSKSRVRTGELFFGEGSRLTVL.

This clonotype was seen many times. The chain couples TRBV7-8 to TRBJ2-7; D not certain. Trimming shortened V by 5 bases and J by 7 bases, and 9 bases separated the two germline ends. The CDR3 runs 11 residues. Germline V gene lookup returns CDR1 SGHVS and CDR2 FQNEAQ. CDR3: CASSRAGEQYF. CDR3 bases: TGTGCCAGCAGCAGGGCCGGAGAGCAGTACTTC.

Ten or more counts support this clonotype. The CDR3 DNA sequence: TGTGCCAGCAGTCCTACCGGGACAGCGAATTCACCCCTCCACTTT. Translating it yields CASSPTGTANSPLHF. The rearrangement links TRBV28 to TRBJ1-6, with 7 bases identical to TRBD1. Germline V gene data show CDR1 as MDHEN and CDR2 as SYDVKM. The CDR3 spans 15 residues. V lost 5 bases, J lost 7 bases, and 8 bases stayed unmatched.

This clonotype came up a few times. The J gene is TRBJ2-3, the V gene TRBV10-1, with TRBD2 matching 10 bases. Germline loops: CDR1 WNHNN, CDR2 SYGVQD (reference sequence). The junction had 2 bases not matched to a gene; V was cut back by 0 bases and J by 8 bases. The CDR3 is 14 residues long. The DNA for the CDR3 is TGCGCCAGCAGTGAGTCTAGCGGGAGGATTACGCAGTATTTT. Its protein product is CASSESSGRITQYF.

In its sample, this clonotype was seen a few times. The V and J genes are TRBV5-4 and TRBJ2-3, with 7 bases identical to TRBD1. CDR1 SGHNT and CDR2 YYREEE come from the germline V gene (reference sequence). Trimming took 2 bases from V and 5 from J; bases not matched to a gene: 8. CDR3 size: 15 residues. The CDR3 DNA is TGTGCCAGCAGCTTCGAAAGGGGGCGAGGAGATACGCAGTATTTT. Amino acid sequence: CASSFERGRGDTQYF.

This clonotype has at least ten counts. The chain recombines TRBV29-1 with TRBJ1-2; 7 bases match TRBD1. CDR1 and CDR2 (germline): SQVTM, ANQGSEA. The CDR3 has 12 amino acids. V shed 7 bases, J shed 8 bases, and the junction held 10 bases outside the gene matches. The CDR3, as DNA: TGCAGCGCTCAGGGGGATCACGGCGGCTACACCTTC. Translated: CSAQGDHGGYTF.